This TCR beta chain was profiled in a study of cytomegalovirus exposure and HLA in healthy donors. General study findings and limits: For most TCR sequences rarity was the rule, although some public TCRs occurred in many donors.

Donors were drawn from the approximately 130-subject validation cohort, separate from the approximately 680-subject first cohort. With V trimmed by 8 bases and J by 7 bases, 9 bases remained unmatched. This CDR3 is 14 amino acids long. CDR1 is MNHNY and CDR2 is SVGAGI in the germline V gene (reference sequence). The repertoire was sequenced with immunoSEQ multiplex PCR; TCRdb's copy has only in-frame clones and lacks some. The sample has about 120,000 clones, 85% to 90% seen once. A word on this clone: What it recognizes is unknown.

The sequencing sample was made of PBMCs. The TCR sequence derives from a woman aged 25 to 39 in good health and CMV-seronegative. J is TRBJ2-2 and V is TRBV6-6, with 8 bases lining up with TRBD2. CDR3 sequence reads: CASVVGGAVGELFF. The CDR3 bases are TGTGCCAGCGTAGTCGGGGGGGCGGTCGGGGAGCTGTTTTTT.